This is a list of T cell receptor beta chains from one sample in a study of blood T cell repertoires in COVID-19. The table came from immunoSEQ multiplex PCR; TCRdb's copy has only in-frame clones and leaves some out. The sample has roughly 210,000 clones, 84% seen once. Sequenced sample: peripheral blood. The receptors come from a woman aged 80 or over with COVID-19, enrolled during active disease. The CDR3 runs from the conserved cysteine through the conserved F or W. A D gene is named only where the DNA matches it firmly. Clone size, where shown, is once, few, many, or a class for clones that have expanded.

size	V	J	D	DNA	CDR3
-	TRBV3-1/TRBV3-2	TRBJ1-3	-	TGTGCCAGCAGCCCAGTAGACAGTAACTCTGGAAACACCATATATTTT	CASSPVDSNSGNTIYF
-	TRBV28	TRBJ1-5	TRBD1	TGTGCCAGCAGTTCCCTGACAGGGAACAATCAGCCCCAGCATTTT	CASSSLTGNNQPQHF
-	TRBV5-1	TRBJ2-2	-	TGCGCCAGCAGCTTGGGAAGGGAGACCACCGGGGAGCTGTTTTTT	CASSLGRETTGELFF
-	TRBV6-2/TRBV6-3	TRBJ1-6	TRBD1	TGTGCCAGCAGTTATGGGACAGTCCGCTCCTATAATTCACCCCTCCACTTT	CASSYGTVRSYNSPLHF
few	TRBV5-4	TRBJ1-2	-	TGTGCCAGCAGCTTAGAGGGTCGGGGGTATGGCTACACCTTC	CASSLEGRGYGYTF
-	TRBV5-1	TRBJ1-1	-	TGCGCCAGCAGCTTGGGGGGCGGGAAGAACACTGAAGCTTTCTTT	CASSLGGGKNTEAFF
-	TRBV2	TRBJ1-4	-	TGTGCCAGCAGTGGACAGGTTCCTACTAATGAAAAACTGTTTTTT	CASSGQVPTNEKLFF
-	TRBV5-1	TRBJ2-2	-	TGCGCCAGCAGCTTGAGTGCCGCGCGAGACACCGGGGAGCTGTTTTTT	CASSLSAARDTGELFF
once	TRBV7-2	TRBJ2-5	TRBD2	TGTGCCAGCACCGGGGGGGGAGTCCAAGAGACCCAGTACTTC	CASTGGGVQETQYF
-	TRBV10-3	TRBJ1-1	TRBD1	TGTGCCATCAGTGTAGACAGGGGGAACACTGAAGCTTTCTTT	CAISVDRGNTEAFF
-	TRBV12-3/TRBV12-4	TRBJ1-2	-	TGTGCCACCACGGGGGAGGGTTATGGCTACACCTTC	CATTGEGYGYTF
once	TRBV9	TRBJ1-6	TRBD1	TGTGCCAGCAGCGTGGGGACAGATTATAATTCACCCCTCCACTTT	CASSVGTDYNSPLHF
-	TRBV2	TRBJ1-4	-	TGTGCCAGCAGTGGAGTCAGGGAAAATGAAAAACTGTTTTTT	CASSGVRENEKLFF
-	TRBV29-1	TRBJ1-3	TRBD1	TGCAGCGCTCGGACAGGGCTACGAAACACCATATATTTT	CSARTGLRNTIYF
once	TRBV10-3	TRBJ2-7	-	TGTGCCATCAGCACAGCCTCCTACGAGCAGTACTTC	CAISTASYEQYF
-	TRBV28	TRBJ1-6	TRBD1	TGTGCCAGCAGTTCCCCGGGACAGGGGCGGCCAAGCTCACCCCTCCACTTT	CASSSPGQGRPSSPLHF
-	TRBV5-1	TRBJ1-1	-	TGCGCCAGCAGCTCCGACATCAACGCTGAAGCTTTCTTT	CASSSDINAEAFF
-	TRBV2	TRBJ1-1	-	TGTGCCAGCCAGTTCCAGTACACTGAAGCTTTCTTT	CASQFQYTEAFF
-	TRBV30	TRBJ2-1	-	TGTGCCTGGAGTGTGGGGTCTAGCACCTACAATGAGCAGTTCTTC	CAWSVGSSTYNEQFF
-	TRBV6-5	TRBJ2-1	TRBD1	TGTGCCGCAGCGAGACAGGGAAGTTACAATGAGCAGTTCTTC	CAAARQGSYNEQFF
-	TRBV10-3	TRBJ2-7	TRBD1	TGTGCCATCAGTGACTTGGACAGGGGGGGTGGCAACGAGCAGTACTTC	CAISDLDRGGGNEQYF
-	TRBV5-1	TRBJ2-2	-	TGCGCCAGCAGCTTGGCGGCACGGGGAACCGGGGAGCTGTTTTTT	CASSLAARGTGELFF
-	TRBV6-5	TRBJ1-1	-	TGTGCCAGCAGTACAGGCCCCCCTAAGGCTGAAGCTTTCTTT	CASSTGPPKAEAFF
-	TRBV7-7	TRBJ2-3	TRBD2	TGTGCCAGCAGCTTAGATGGTAGCGGGGGGGCTGATACGCAGTATTTT	CASSLDGSGGADTQYF
-	TRBV6-1	TRBJ1-2	TRBD1	TGTGCCAGCAGTGAAGGAGTGGCAGGGGGCTCGTGGGGCTACACCTTC	CASSEGVAGGSWGYTF
-	TRBV6-2/TRBV6-3	TRBJ1-2	-	TGTGCCAGCAGCCCCGGTGCCAACGTTTATGGCTACACCTTC	CASSPGANVYGYTF
-	TRBV7-2	TRBJ1-3	TRBD1	TGTGCCAGCAGGGACAGGAGCTCTGGAAACACCATATATTTT	CASRDRSSGNTIYF
-	TRBV7-2	TRBJ1-2	TRBD1	TGTGCCAGCAGTCAGGGGGTCGGTGATGGCTACACCTTC	CASSQGVGDGYTF
-	TRBV3-1/TRBV3-2	TRBJ2-3	TRBD1	TGTGCCAGCAGCCCTAGGACAGGGGCTAGCTCAGATACGCAGTATTTT	CASSPRTGASSDTQYF
-	TRBV6-1	TRBJ1-2	-	TGTGCCAGCAGTGAGCGGGACGGCTACGAGCGTAACTATGGCTACACCTTC	CASSERDGYERNYGYTF
-	TRBV5-1	TRBJ2-5	-	TGCGCCAGCAGTCAGGAAAAGGGGGAGACCCAGTACTTC	CASSQEKGETQYF
once	TRBV27	TRBJ1-4	-	TGTGCCAGCAGTTTATCTCTTAATGAAAAACTGTTTTTT	CASSLSLNEKLFF
-	TRBV18	TRBJ1-2	-	TGTGCCAGCTCACCCCTAGGAGTCGGGGGATTAGGAGATGGCTACACCTTC	CASSPLGVGGLGDGYTF
few	TRBV28	TRBJ1-5	TRBD1	TGTGCCAGCAGACAGGGGGCTCAGCCCCAGCATTTT	CASRQGAQPQHF
-	TRBV7-3	TRBJ2-3	TRBD1	TGTGCCAGCAGCCTCTATCCCTATACCCGGGACAGGGAAGCAGATACGCAGTATTTT	CASSLYPYTRDREADTQYF
-	TRBV7-2	TRBJ1-1	TRBD1	TGTGCCAGCAGCTTGGAAGGGGGCCGGAACACTGAAGCTTTCTTT	CASSLEGGRNTEAFF
-	TRBV9	TRBJ2-2	TRBD1	TGTGCCAGCAGCGTAACGGGACAGTGGGACACCGGGGAGCTGTTTTTT	CASSVTGQWDTGELFF
once	TRBV6-5	TRBJ1-5	-	TGTGCCAGCAGTTCAGCGGGGGGTAGCAATCAGCCCCAGCATTTT	CASSSAGGSNQPQHF
-	TRBV2	TRBJ2-1	TRBD1	TGTGCCAGCAGCCGACAGGGGCCGGGGGATGAGCAGTTCTTC	CASSRQGPGDEQFF
-	TRBV5-1	TRBJ1-4	-	TGCGCCAGCAGCTGGCAGGCTTATGGGACTAATGAAAAACTGTTTTTT	CASSWQAYGTNEKLFF
many	TRBV6-1	TRBJ2-2	-	TGTGCCAGCAGTGAAAAACAGAAGGAACACCGGGGAGCTGTTTTT	CASSEKQKEHRGAVF
-	TRBV6-5	TRBJ1-5	-	TGTGCCAGCAGTTACTCTACCGGTAGCAATCAGCCCCAGCATTTT	CASSYSTGSNQPQHF
once	TRBV28	TRBJ1-6	-	TGTGCCAGCAGTTTGGCCCAGGGCTCCTATAATTCACCCCTCCACTTT	CASSLAQGSYNSPLHF
-	TRBV3-1/TRBV3-2	TRBJ1-6	TRBD1	TGTGCCAGCAGCCAAGGGACAGGGGGTTCACCCCTCCACTTT	CASSQGTGGSPLHF
few	TRBV27	TRBJ1-1	TRBD1	TGTGCCAGCAGTGACTACGCAGGGGGCTTTGGCACTGAAGCTTTCTTT	CASSDYAGGFGTEAFF
once	TRBV6-6	TRBJ1-5	-	TGTGCCAGCAGTTACCCAGGGCTTGAGCAGCCCCAGCATTTT	CASSYPGLEQPQHF
-	TRBV4-1	TRBJ1-1	-	TGCGCCAGCAGCCAAGGGGGGGCCACGGGAGGTAAAATTGAGAACACTGAAGCTTTCTTT	CASSQGGATGGKIENTEAFF
-	TRBV30	TRBJ1-1	-	TGTGCCTGGAGTGGAGGTGGATTCGAAGCTTTCTTT	CAWSGGGFEAFF
-	TRBV9	TRBJ2-3	-	TGTGCCAGCAGCGTAGGGACTGTGGCACCCACAGATACGCAGTATTTT	CASSVGTVAPTDTQYF
-	TRBV7-2	TRBJ2-1	TRBD1	TGTGCCAGCAGCTTACGACAGGGGGCTTGGAATGAGCAGTTCTTC	CASSLRQGAWNEQFF
-	TRBV7-2	TRBJ2-7	-	TGTGCCAGCAGCTCACAGGGCTACGAGCAGTACTTC	CASSSQGYEQYF
-	TRBV7-9	TRBJ2-1	-	TGTGCCAGCGAGCTTAGTCACCTCTACAATGAGCAGTTCTTC	CASELSHLYNEQFF
-	TRBV5-1	TRBJ1-2	-	TGCGCCAGCAGCCCCGACGGGACAATCTATGGCTACACCTTC	CASSPDGTIYGYTF
-	TRBV5-1	TRBJ2-7	-	TGCGCCAGCAGCTTTCCCGACGGTGGGGGGTACGAGCAGTACTTC	CASSFPDGGGYEQYF
-	TRBV5-1	TRBJ1-4	TRBD1	TGCGCCAGCCGGACAGGTAGTTTGGAAAAACTGTTTTTT	CASRTGSLEKLFF
many	TRBV6-5	TRBJ2-2	TRBD2	TGTGCCAGCAGCAGAGTAACTAGCGGCACCGGGGAGCTGTTTTTT	CASSRVTSGTGELFF
-	TRBV18	TRBJ2-7	-	TGTGCCAGCTCACCCGGACAGGAGCAGTACTTC	CASSPGQEQYF
-	TRBV9	TRBJ1-3	-	TGTGCCAGCAGCGTGTCGCCAGGGAAAGGAAACACCATATATTTT	CASSVSPGKGNTIYF
few	TRBV6-5	TRBJ1-2	TRBD1	TGTGCCACCCGGGACAGCGCTCATGTCTATGGCTACACCTTC	CATRDSAHVYGYTF